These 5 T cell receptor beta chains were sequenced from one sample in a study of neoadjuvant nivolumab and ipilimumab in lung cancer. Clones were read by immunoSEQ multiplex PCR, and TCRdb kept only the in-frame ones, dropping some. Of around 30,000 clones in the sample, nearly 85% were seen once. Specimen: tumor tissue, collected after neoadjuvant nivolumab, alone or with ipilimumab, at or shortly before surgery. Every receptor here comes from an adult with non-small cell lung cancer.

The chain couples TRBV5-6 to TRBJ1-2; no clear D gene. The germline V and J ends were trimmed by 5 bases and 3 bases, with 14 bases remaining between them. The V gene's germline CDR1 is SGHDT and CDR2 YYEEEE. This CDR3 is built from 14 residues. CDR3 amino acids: CASSPFDGYYGYTF. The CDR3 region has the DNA TGTGCCAGCAGTCCCTTCGACGGCTACTATGGCTACACCTTC.

The DNA of the CDR3 is TGTGCCAGCAGCGTAGCGGGGGCCACTGAAGCTTTCTTT. This sequence encodes CASSVAGATEAFF. This chain uses TRBV9 with TRBJ1-1; possible D gene TRBD1, 6 bases. Per germline, CDR1 SGDLS and CDR2 YYNGEE. The CDR3 is made up of 13 amino acids. The germline V and J ends were trimmed by 0 bases and 4 bases, with 7 bases remaining between them.

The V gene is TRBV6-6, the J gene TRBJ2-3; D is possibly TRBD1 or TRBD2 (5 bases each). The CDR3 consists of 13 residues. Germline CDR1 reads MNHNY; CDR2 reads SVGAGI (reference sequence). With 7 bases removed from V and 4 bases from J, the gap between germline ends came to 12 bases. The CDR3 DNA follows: TGTGCCAGCACCGTGGGGGTCGCAGATACGCAGTATTTT. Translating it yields CASTVGVADTQYF.

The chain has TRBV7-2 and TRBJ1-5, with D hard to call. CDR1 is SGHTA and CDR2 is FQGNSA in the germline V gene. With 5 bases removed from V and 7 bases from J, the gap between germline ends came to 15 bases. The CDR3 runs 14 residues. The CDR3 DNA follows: TGTGCCAGCAGCGACACAGTAACCGGCCAGCCCCAGCATTTT. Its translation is CASSDTVTGQPQHF.

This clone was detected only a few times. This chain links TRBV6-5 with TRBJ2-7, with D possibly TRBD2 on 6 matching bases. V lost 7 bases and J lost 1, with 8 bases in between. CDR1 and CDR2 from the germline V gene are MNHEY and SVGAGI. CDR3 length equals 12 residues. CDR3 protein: CASTGTSYEQYF. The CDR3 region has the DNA TGTGCCAGCACCGGGACTTCCTACGAGCAGTACTTC.